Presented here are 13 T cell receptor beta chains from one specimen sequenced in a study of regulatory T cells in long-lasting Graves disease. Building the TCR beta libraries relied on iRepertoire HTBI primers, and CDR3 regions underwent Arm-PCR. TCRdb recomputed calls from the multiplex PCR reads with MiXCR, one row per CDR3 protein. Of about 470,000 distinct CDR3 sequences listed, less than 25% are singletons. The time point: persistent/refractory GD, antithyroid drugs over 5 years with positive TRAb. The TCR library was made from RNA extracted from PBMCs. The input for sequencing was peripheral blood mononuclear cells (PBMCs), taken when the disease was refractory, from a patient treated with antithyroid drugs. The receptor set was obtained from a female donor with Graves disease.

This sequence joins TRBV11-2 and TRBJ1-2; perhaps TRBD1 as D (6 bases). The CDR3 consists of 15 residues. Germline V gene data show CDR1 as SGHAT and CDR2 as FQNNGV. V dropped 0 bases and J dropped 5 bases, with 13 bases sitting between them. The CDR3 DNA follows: TGTGCCAGCAGCTTAGATGGCAGGGGCGGATATGGCTACACCTTC. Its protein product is CASSLDGRGGYGYTF. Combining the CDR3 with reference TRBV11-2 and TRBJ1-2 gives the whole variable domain EAGVAQSPRYKIIEKRQSVAFWCNPISGHATLYWYQQILGQGPKLLIQFQNNGVVDDSQLPKDRFSAERLKGVDSTLKIQPAKLEDSAVYLCASSLDGRGGYGYTFGSGTRLTVV.

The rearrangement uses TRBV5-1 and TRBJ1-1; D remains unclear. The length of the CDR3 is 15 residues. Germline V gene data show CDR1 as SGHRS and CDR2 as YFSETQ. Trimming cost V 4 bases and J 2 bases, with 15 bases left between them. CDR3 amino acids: CASSVIPGRNTEAFF. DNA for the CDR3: TGCGCCAGCAGCGTCATTCCGGGGAGAAACACTGAAGCTTTCTTT.

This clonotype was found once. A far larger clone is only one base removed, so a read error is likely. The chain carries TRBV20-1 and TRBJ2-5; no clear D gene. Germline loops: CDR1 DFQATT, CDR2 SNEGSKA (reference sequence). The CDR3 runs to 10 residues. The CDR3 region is CSASQGTQYF. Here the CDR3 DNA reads TGCAGTGCTTCTCAAGGGACCCAGTACTTC.

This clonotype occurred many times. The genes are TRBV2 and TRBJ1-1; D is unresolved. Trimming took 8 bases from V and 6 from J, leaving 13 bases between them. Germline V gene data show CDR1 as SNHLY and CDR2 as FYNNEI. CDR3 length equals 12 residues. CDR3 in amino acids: CASVVGAAEAFF. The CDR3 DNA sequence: TGTGCCAGCGTGGTAGGTGCGGCTGAAGCTTTCTTT.

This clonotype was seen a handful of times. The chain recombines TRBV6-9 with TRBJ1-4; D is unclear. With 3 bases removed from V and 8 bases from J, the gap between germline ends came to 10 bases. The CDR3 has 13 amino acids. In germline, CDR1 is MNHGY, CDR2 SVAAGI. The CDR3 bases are TGTGCCAGCAGTTACCGGGGAAACGAAAAACTGTTTTTT. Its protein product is CASSYRGNEKLFF.

The CDR3 loop is CASSPRGLGSNQPQHF. DNA for the CDR3: TGCGCCAGCAGCCCGAGGGGCCTCGGGAGCAATCAGCCCCAGCATTTT. The J gene is TRBJ1-5, the V gene TRBV5-1, with D perhaps TRBD1 (5 bases). Germline-derived CDR1 and CDR2 are SGHRS and YFSETQ. The CDR3 has 16 amino acids. V lost 4 bases to trimming and J lost 1 base, with 15 bases between them.

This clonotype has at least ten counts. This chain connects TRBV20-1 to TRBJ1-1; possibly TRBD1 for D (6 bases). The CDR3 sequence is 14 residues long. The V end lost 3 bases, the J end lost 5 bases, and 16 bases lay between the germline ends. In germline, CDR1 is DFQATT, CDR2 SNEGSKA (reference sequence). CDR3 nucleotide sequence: TGCAGTGCTAGGGGACACGCTCGTGGGACTGAAGCTTTCTTT. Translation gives CSARGHARGTEAFF.

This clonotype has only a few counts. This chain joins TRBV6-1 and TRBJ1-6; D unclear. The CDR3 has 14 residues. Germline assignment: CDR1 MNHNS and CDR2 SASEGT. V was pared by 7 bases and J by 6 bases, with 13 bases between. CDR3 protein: CASTPGRTNSPLHF. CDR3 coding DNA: TGTGCCAGCACCCCAGGACGGACTAATTCACCCCTCCACTTT.

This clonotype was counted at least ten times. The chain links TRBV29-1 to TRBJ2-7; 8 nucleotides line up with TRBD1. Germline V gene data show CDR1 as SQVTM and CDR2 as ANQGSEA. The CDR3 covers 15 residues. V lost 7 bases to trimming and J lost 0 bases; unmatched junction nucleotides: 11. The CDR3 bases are TGCAGCGCCCAGATCGGGACAGGAGGCTCCTACGAGCAGTACTTC. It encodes CSAQIGTGGSYEQYF.

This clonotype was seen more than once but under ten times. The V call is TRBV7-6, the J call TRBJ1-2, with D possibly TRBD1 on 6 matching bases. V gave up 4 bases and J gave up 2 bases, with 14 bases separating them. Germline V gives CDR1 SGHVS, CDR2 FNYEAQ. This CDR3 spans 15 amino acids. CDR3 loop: CASSSDTGRNYGYTF. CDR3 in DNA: TGTGCCAGCAGCTCGGACACAGGGAGAAACTATGGCTACACCTTC.

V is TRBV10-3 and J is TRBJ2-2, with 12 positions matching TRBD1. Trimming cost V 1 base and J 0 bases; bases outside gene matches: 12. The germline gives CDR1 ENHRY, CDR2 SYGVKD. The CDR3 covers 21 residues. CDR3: CAISEFLGTGGDYPNTGELFF. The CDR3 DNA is TGTGCCATCAGTGAGTTCCTCGGGACAGGGGGCGATTATCCGAACACCGGGGAGCTGTTTTTT.

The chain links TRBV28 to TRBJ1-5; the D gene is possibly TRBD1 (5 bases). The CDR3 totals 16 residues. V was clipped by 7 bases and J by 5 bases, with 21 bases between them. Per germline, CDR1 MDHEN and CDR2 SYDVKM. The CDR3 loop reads CASIDQGRAFYQPQHF. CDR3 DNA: TGTGCCAGCATCGACCAGGGCAGGGCGTTTTATCAGCCCCAGCATTTT.

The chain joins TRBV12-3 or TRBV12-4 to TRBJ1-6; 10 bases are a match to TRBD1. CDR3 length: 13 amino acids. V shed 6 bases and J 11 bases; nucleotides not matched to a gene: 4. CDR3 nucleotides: TGTGCCAGCAGGGGGACAGGGGAGACACCCCTCCACTTT. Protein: CASRGTGETPLHF.